This is a list of T cell receptor beta chains from one sample in a study of blood T cell repertoires in COVID-19. The assay was immunoSEQ multiplex PCR, and TCRdb's table has in-frame clones only and misses some. The sample gives 250,000 to 350,000 clones, around 88% of which show up once; 6% to 7% is in the top ten. The sample comprised PBMCs or T cells enriched from blood (not recorded which). The receptors here all came from a woman in her thirties or forties who had recovered from COVID-19. The CDR3 runs from the conserved cysteine through the conserved F or W. Each record gives: CDR3 length, clone size, D gene, J gene, V gene, CDR3 DNA, CDR3 protein. A D gene is named only where the DNA matches it firmly. Expanded clones are given a class, and other clones once, few, many or no size at all.

cdr3_length: 14
clone_size: .
d_call: TRBD2
j_call: TRBJ2-7
v_call: TRBV28
cdr3_nt: TGTGCCAGCAGTCGCGGGGGGGCCCCAGGGGAGCAGTACTTC
cdr3_aa: CASSRGGAPGEQYF

cdr3_length: 17
clone_size: .
d_call: TRBD2
j_call: TRBJ2-1
v_call: TRBV14
cdr3_nt: TGTGCCAGCAGCCAAGAGGGCGGGGGGAGCTCCTACAATGAGCAGTTCTTC
cdr3_aa: CASSQEGGGSSYNEQFF

cdr3_length: 14
clone_size: .
d_call: .
j_call: TRBJ1-2
v_call: TRBV9
cdr3_nt: TGTGCCAGCAGCGTATCAAGGGGAAACTATGGCTACACCTTC
cdr3_aa: CASSVSRGNYGYTF

cdr3_length: 14
clone_size: .
d_call: TRBD1
j_call: TRBJ1-1
v_call: TRBV30
cdr3_nt: TGTGCCTGGATGAGGGGGCCCGCAAACACTGAAGCTTTCTTT
cdr3_aa: CAWMRGPANTEAFF

cdr3_length: 15
clone_size: .
d_call: .
j_call: TRBJ1-1
v_call: TRBV7-2
cdr3_nt: TGTGCCAGCAGCTTAGTAAAAGACAGGAGCACTGAAGCTTTCTTT
cdr3_aa: CASSLVKDRSTEAFF

cdr3_length: 14
clone_size: .
d_call: .
j_call: TRBJ1-2
v_call: TRBV27
cdr3_nt: TGTGCCAGCAGTAAGGGGGGGGCATTCTATGGCTACACCTTC
cdr3_aa: CASSKGGAFYGYTF

cdr3_length: 15
clone_size: once
d_call: TRBD1
j_call: TRBJ1-4
v_call: TRBV4-3
cdr3_nt: TGCGCCAGCAGCCAGTACGGGACAGGGGTTGAAAAACTGTTTTTT
cdr3_aa: CASSQYGTGVEKLFF

cdr3_length: 14
clone_size: .
d_call: TRBD1
j_call: TRBJ2-7
v_call: TRBV28
cdr3_nt: TGTGCCAGCAGTTGGCAGGGGGCTGCCTACGAGCAGTACTTC
cdr3_aa: CASSWQGAAYEQYF

cdr3_length: 17
clone_size: once
d_call: TRBD1
j_call: TRBJ1-6
v_call: TRBV2
cdr3_nt: TGTGCCAGCACTTTTTCCGGACAGGGGGCCTATAATTCACCCCTCCACTTT
cdr3_aa: CASTFSGQGAYNSPLHF

cdr3_length: 13
clone_size: .
d_call: .
j_call: TRBJ1-6
v_call: TRBV12-3/TRBV12-4
cdr3_nt: TGTGCCAGCAGTTTACCCCCAAATTCACCCCTCCACTTT
cdr3_aa: CASSLPPNSPLHF

cdr3_length: 15
clone_size: once
d_call: .
j_call: TRBJ2-3
v_call: TRBV27
cdr3_nt: TGTGCCAGCAGTCCCCAGACAATAATGGCAGATACGCAGTATTTT
cdr3_aa: CASSPQTIMADTQYF

cdr3_length: 13
clone_size: .
d_call: TRBD2
j_call: TRBJ2-3
v_call: TRBV7-9
cdr3_nt: TGTGCCAGCAGCTCACTAGCGGGAGCTACGCAGTATTTT
cdr3_aa: CASSSLAGATQYF

cdr3_length: 16
clone_size: .
d_call: TRBD1
j_call: TRBJ2-7
v_call: TRBV7-8
cdr3_nt: TGTGCCAGCAGCTTAGCGCTACAGGGGGTGGGGTACGAGCAGTACTTC
cdr3_aa: CASSLALQGVGYEQYF

cdr3_length: 15
clone_size: .
d_call: .
j_call: TRBJ1-5
v_call: TRBV2
cdr3_nt: TGTGCCAGCAAGCCCTCAGGGGTCGGCAATCAGCCCCAGCATTTT
cdr3_aa: CASKPSGVGNQPQHF

cdr3_length: 16
clone_size: once
d_call: TRBD2
j_call: TRBJ2-3
v_call: TRBV7-2
cdr3_nt: TGTGCCAGCAGCTTAGATTCTAGCGGGAGGGCAGATACGCAGTATTTT
cdr3_aa: CASSLDSSGRADTQYF

cdr3_length: 14
clone_size: .
d_call: .
j_call: TRBJ2-5
v_call: TRBV5-4
cdr3_nt: TGTGCCAGCAGCTTGCGTGGCAGCCAAGAGACCCAGTACTTC
cdr3_aa: CASSLRGSQETQYF

cdr3_length: 16
clone_size: .
d_call: TRBD2
j_call: TRBJ2-5
v_call: TRBV27
cdr3_nt: TGTGCCAGCAGTCTCGCGGGAGACCAGTGGGGAGAGACCCAGTACTTC
cdr3_aa: CASSLAGDQWGETQYF

cdr3_length: 18
clone_size: once
d_call: TRBD1
j_call: TRBJ1-5
v_call: TRBV11-3
cdr3_nt: TGTGCCAGCAGCTCCAGGGGCAGGGGGACTTTGGGCAATCAGCCCCAGCATTTT
cdr3_aa: CASSSRGRGTLGNQPQHF

cdr3_length: 13
clone_size: .
d_call: .
j_call: TRBJ2-7
v_call: TRBV7-2
cdr3_nt: TGTGCCAGCAGCCCCCGGGTCTCCTACGAGCAGTACTTC
cdr3_aa: CASSPRVSYEQYF

cdr3_length: 13
clone_size: .
d_call: TRBD1
j_call: TRBJ1-2
v_call: TRBV28
cdr3_nt: TGTGCCAGCAGTACAGGGGCTAACTATGGCTACACCTTC
cdr3_aa: CASSTGANYGYTF

cdr3_length: 13
clone_size: .
d_call: .
j_call: TRBJ2-3
v_call: TRBV19
cdr3_nt: TGTGCCAGTAGTAGTGCGGACACAGATACGCAGTATTTT
cdr3_aa: CASSSADTDTQYF

cdr3_length: 14
clone_size: .
d_call: .
j_call: TRBJ2-2
v_call: TRBV21-1
cdr3_nt: TGTGCCAGCAGCGGCCAGAAGAACACCGGGGAGCTGTTTTTT
cdr3_aa: CASSGQKNTGELFF

cdr3_length: 15
clone_size: .
d_call: TRBD1
j_call: TRBJ2-7
v_call: TRBV19
cdr3_nt: TGTGCCAGTTCTAGAGCCGGGACAGGAACCTACGAGCAGTACTTC
cdr3_aa: CASSRAGTGTYEQYF

cdr3_length: 11
clone_size: .
d_call: .
j_call: TRBJ1-2
v_call: TRBV12-3/TRBV12-4
cdr3_nt: TGTGCCAGCAGTTTGGGGAGCGGCTACACCTTC
cdr3_aa: CASSLGSGYTF

cdr3_length: 17
clone_size: .
d_call: .
j_call: TRBJ1-4
v_call: TRBV30
cdr3_nt: TGTGCCTGGACCCCCTTTCCCCCCAGGGGTGAAAATGAAAAACTGTTTTTT
cdr3_aa: CAWTPFPPRGENEKLFF

cdr3_length: 15
clone_size: .
d_call: TRBD1
j_call: TRBJ2-5
v_call: TRBV7-2
cdr3_nt: TGTGCCAGCAGCTTAGGACAGGGGTGGAGAGAGACCCAGTACTTC
cdr3_aa: CASSLGQGWRETQYF

cdr3_length: 19
clone_size: .
d_call: .
j_call: TRBJ2-3
v_call: TRBV21-1
cdr3_nt: TGTGCCAGCAGCAAAGCGGGGAGCGGGGCGCCTACTAGCACAGATACGCAGTATTTT
cdr3_aa: CASSKAGSGAPTSTDTQYF

cdr3_length: 17
clone_size: .
d_call: .
j_call: TRBJ1-6
v_call: TRBV23-1
cdr3_nt: TGCGCCAGCAGTCAATCGTCGCAGCTGACTCATAATTCACCCCTCCACTTT
cdr3_aa: CASSQSSQLTHNSPLHF

cdr3_length: 15
clone_size: .
d_call: .
j_call: TRBJ2-7
v_call: TRBV15
cdr3_nt: TGTGCCACCAGCAGAGATCTCGGGGGCTCCTACGAGCAGTACTTC
cdr3_aa: CATSRDLGGSYEQYF

cdr3_length: 12
clone_size: .
d_call: .
j_call: TRBJ1-2
v_call: TRBV6-2/TRBV6-3
cdr3_nt: TGTGCCAGCAGCGAACTACGCTATGGCTACACCTTC
cdr3_aa: CASSELRYGYTF

cdr3_length: 16
clone_size: few
d_call: TRBD1
j_call: TRBJ1-4
v_call: TRBV28
cdr3_nt: TGTGCCAGCAGCCTAGATAATACAGGGGGCAATGAAAAACTGTTTTTT
cdr3_aa: CASSLDNTGGNEKLFF

cdr3_length: 15
clone_size: .
d_call: .
j_call: TRBJ1-1
v_call: TRBV4-3
cdr3_nt: TGCGCCAGCAGCCGAACGAAATTGCGGGGGACTGAAGCTTTCTTT
cdr3_aa: CASSRTKLRGTEAFF

cdr3_length: 16
clone_size: .
d_call: TRBD1
j_call: TRBJ2-7
v_call: TRBV7-2
cdr3_nt: TGTGCCAGCAGCTTGAGAGCGGGACAGGGGGGCTACGAGCAGTACTTC
cdr3_aa: CASSLRAGQGGYEQYF

cdr3_length: 16
clone_size: .
d_call: TRBD1
j_call: TRBJ1-3
v_call: TRBV4-2
cdr3_nt: TGTGCCAGCAGCCAAGGACAGGGATCTTCTGGAAACACCATATATTTT
cdr3_aa: CASSQGQGSSGNTIYF

cdr3_length: 18
clone_size: once
d_call: TRBD1
j_call: TRBJ2-6
v_call: TRBV28
cdr3_nt: TGTGCCAGCAGGTCGTGGACAGGGTTCCGGTCTGGGGCCAACGTCCTGACTTTC
cdr3_aa: CASRSWTGFRSGANVLTF

cdr3_length: 15
clone_size: .
d_call: TRBD2
j_call: TRBJ2-1
v_call: TRBV7-2
cdr3_nt: TGTGCCAGCAGCTTAACTCGCGGGAGAGACAATGAGCAGTTCTTC
cdr3_aa: CASSLTRGRDNEQFF